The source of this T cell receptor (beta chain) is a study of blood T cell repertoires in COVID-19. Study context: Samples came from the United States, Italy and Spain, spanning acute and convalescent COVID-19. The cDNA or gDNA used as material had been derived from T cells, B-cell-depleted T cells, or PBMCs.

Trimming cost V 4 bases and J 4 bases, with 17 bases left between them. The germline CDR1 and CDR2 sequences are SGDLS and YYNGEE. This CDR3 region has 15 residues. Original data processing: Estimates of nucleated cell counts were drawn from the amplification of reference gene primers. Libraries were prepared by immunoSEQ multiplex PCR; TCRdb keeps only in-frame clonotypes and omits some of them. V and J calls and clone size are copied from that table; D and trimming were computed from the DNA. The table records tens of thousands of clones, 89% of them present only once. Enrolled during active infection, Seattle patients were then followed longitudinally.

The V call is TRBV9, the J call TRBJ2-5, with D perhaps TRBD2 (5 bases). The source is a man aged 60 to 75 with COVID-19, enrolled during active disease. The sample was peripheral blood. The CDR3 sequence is CASSPLSGESETQYF. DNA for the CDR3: TGTGCCAGCAGCCCACTTTCCGGGGAATCAGAGACCCAGTACTTC.